The clone carrying this TCR beta chain showed up many times. The antigen remains undetermined. The sample belongs to a study of T cells in Graves' hyperthyroidism and ophthalmopathy. Study outcomes and limitations: A model of 13 V-J features distinguished ophthalmopathy from stable hyperthyroidism. Blood also contained most expanded thyroid clonotypes above 0.001.

Authors of the study amplified TCR beta CDR3 regions from RNA transcripts. Carried out on the TCR CDR3, a first-round RT-PCR used the HTBI primer set. In TCRdb, the multiplex PCR reads were re-called with MiXCR into one record per CDR3 protein. This sample yields under 350,000 distinct CDR3 sequences, of which about 20% are seen a single time; about half belongs to the top ten. Diagnosing involved the use of clinical symptoms, serum thyroxine and TRAb, thyroid ultrasound and orbital computed tomography. The germline V gene encodes CDR1 GTSNPN and CDR2 SVGIG (reference sequence). Trimming removed 0 bases at V and 4 bases at J, with 4 bases between. The CDR3 is 13 residues long.

The sample was blood. This sequence joins TRBV30 and TRBJ2-6; the D is unclear. The TCR sequence derives from a woman in her forties or fifties with Graves' hyperthyroidism. Here the CDR3 reads CAWSVGGANVLTF. The CDR3 bases are TGTGCCTGGAGTGTAGGAGGGGCCAACGTCCTGACTTTC. The full variable domain, rest sourced from reference TRBV30 and TRBJ2-6, is SQTIHQWPATLVQPVGSPLSLECTVEGTSNPNLYWYRQAAGRGLQLLFYSVGIGQISSEVPQNLSASRPQDRQFILSSKKLLLSDSGFYLCAWSVGGANVLTFGAGSRLTVL.